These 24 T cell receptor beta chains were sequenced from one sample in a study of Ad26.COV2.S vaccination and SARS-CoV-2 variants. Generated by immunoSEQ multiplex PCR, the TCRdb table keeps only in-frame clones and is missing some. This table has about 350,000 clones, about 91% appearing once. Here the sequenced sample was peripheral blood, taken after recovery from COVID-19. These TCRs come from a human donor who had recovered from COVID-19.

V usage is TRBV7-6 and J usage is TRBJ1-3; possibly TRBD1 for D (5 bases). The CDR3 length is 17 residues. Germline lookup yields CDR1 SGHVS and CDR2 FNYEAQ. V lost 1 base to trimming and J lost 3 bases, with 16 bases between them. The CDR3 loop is CASSLESGGFFGNTIYF. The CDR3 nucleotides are TGTGCCAGCAGCTTAGAGTCGGGGGGATTCTTTGGAAACACCATATATTTT. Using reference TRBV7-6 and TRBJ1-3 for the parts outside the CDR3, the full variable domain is GAGVSQSPRYKVTKRGQDVALRCDPISGHVSLYWYRQALGQGPEFLTYFNYEAQQDKSGLPNDRFSAERPEGSISTLTIQRTEQRDSAMYRCASSLESGGFFGNTIYFGEGSWLTVV.

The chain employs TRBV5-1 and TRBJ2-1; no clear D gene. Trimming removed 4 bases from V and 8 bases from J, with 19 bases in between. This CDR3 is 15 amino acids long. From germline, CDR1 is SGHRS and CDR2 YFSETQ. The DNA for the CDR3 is TGCGCCAGCAGCCTTACTCTTGTGGCGGAAGATGAGCAGTTCTTC. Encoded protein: CASSLTLVAEDEQFF.

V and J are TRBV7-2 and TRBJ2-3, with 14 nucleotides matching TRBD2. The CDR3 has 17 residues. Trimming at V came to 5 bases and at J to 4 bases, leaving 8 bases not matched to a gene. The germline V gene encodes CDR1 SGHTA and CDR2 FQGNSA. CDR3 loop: CASSLRGLAGDADTQYF. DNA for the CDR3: TGTGCCAGCAGCCTTAGGGGACTAGCGGGGGACGCAGATACGCAGTATTTT.

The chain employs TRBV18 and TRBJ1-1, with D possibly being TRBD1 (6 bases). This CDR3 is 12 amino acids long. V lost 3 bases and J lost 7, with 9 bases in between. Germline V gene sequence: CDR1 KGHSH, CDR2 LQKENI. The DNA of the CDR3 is TGTGCCAGCTCACCCTCCAGGGGTGAAGCTTTCTTT. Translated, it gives CASSPSRGEAFF.

CDR3 nucleotide sequence: TGTGCCAGCAGCTTAGTTGCCAGACAAAACACTGAAGCTTTCTTT. Translating gives CASSLVARQNTEAFF. The rearrangement uses TRBV7-9 and TRBJ1-1; no definite D call. With 1 base removed from V and 2 bases from J, the gap between germline ends came to 11 bases. The CDR3 covers 15 residues. Germline CDR1 reads SEHNR; CDR2 reads FQNEAQ (reference sequence).

The CDR3 spells CASSYRSGPPDYNEQFF. The CDR3 DNA follows: TGTGCCAGCAGTTATCGGTCTGGCCCACCCGATTACAATGAGCAGTTCTTC. This rearrangement joins TRBV6-2 or TRBV6-3 to TRBJ2-1; D is unresolved. Looked up from germline, CDR1 is MNHEY and CDR2 is SVGEGT. This CDR3 comprises 17 residues. Trimming removed 3 bases at V and 4 bases at J, with 19 bases between.

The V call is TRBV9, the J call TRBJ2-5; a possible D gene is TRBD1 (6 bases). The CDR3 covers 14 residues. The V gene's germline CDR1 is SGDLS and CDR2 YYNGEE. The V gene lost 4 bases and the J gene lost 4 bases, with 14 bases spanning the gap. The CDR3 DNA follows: TGTGCCAGCAGCCCCCCGACAGGCGGAGAGACCCAGTACTTC. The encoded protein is CASSPPTGGETQYF.

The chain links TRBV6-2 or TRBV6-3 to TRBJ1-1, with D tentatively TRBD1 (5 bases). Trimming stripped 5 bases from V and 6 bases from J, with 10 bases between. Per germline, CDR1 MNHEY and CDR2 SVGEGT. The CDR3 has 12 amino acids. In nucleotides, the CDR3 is TGTGCCAGCAGTCGAGGGGTTGCTGAAGCTTTCTTT. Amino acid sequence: CASSRGVAEAFF.

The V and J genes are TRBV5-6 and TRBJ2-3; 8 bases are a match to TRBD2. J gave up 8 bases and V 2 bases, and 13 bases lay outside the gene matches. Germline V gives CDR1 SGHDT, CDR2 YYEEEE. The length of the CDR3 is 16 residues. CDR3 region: CASSFGTRPPRGTQYF. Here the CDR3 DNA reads TGTGCCAGCAGCTTCGGGACTAGGCCTCCGAGGGGTACGCAGTATTTT. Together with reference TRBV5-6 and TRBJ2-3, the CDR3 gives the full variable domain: DAGVTQSPTHLIKTRGQQVTLRCSPKSGHDTVSWYQQALGQGPQFIFQYYEEEERQRGNFPDRFSGHQFPNYSSELNVNALLLGDSALYLCASSFGTRPPRGTQYFGPGTRLTVL.

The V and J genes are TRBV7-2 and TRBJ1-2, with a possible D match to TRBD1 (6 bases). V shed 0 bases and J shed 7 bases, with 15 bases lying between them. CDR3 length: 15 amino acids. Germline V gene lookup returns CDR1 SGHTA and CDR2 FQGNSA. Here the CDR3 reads CASSLAPGTRRGYTF. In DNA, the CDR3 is TGTGCCAGCAGCTTAGCCCCCGGGACACGGCGTGGCTACACCTTC.

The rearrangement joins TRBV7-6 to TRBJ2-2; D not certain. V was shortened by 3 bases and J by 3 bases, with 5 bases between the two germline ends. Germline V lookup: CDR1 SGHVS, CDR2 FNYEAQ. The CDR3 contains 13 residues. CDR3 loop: CASSFSYTGELFF. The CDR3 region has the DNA TGTGCCAGCAGCTTTTCCTACACCGGGGAGCTGTTTTTT.

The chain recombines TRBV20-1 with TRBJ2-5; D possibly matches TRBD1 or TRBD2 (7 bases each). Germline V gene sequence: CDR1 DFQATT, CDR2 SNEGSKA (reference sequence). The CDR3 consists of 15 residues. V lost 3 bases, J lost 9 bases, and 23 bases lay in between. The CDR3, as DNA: TGCAGTGCTAGTCCCTCAGGGGGAGGGTTATGGGCCCAGTACTTC. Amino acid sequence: CSASPSGGGLWAQYF.

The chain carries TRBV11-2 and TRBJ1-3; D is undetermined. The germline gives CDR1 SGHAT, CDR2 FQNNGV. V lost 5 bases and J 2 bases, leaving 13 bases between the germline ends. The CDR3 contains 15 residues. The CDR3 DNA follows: TGTGCCAGCAGCCTGGGTAATCTTGCTGGAAACACCATATATTTT. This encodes CASSLGNLAGNTIYF.

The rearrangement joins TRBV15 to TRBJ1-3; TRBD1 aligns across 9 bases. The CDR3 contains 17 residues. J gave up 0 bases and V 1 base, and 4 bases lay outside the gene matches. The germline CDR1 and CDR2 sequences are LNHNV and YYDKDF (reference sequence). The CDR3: CATSRGTGVASGNTIYF. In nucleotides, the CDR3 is TGTGCCACCAGCAGAGGGACAGGGGTTGCCTCTGGAAACACCATATATTTT.

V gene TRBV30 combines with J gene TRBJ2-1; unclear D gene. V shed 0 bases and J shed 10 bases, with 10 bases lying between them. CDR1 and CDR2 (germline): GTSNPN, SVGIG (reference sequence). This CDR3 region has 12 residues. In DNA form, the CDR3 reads TGTGCCTGGAGTGTACAGAGGATCGAGCAGTTCTTC. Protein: CAWSVQRIEQFF.

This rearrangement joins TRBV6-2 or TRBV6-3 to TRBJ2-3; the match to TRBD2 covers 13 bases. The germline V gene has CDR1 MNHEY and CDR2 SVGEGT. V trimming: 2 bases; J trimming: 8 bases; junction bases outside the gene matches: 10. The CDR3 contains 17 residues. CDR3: CASSYAQLAGGPPTQYF. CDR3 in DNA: TGTGCCAGCAGTTACGCCCAACTAGCGGGGGGGCCCCCTACGCAGTATTTT.

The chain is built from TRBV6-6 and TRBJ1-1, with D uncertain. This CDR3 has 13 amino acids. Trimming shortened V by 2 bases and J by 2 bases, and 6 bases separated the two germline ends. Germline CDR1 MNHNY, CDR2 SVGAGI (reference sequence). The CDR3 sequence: CASSYTVNTEAFF. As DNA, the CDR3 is TGTGCCAGCAGTTACACGGTAAACACTGAAGCTTTCTTT.

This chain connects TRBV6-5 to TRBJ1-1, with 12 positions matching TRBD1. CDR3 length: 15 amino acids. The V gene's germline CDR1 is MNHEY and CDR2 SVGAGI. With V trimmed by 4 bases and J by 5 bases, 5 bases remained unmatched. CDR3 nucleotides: TGTGCCAGCAGTTCCGGGACAGGGGGCAGAACTGAAGCTTTCTTT. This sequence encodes CASSSGTGGRTEAFF.

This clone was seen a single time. The CDR3: CASSLSVGGYRDNEQFF. The CDR3 DNA is TGTGCCAGCAGTTTGAGTGTGGGGGGGTATCGGGACAATGAGCAGTTCTTC. The chain joins TRBV27 to TRBJ2-1, with 7 bases matching TRBD2. The trim removed 3 bases at V and 5 bases at J, leaving 13 bases unmatched. Germline CDR1 and CDR2: MNHEY and SMNVEV (reference sequence). CDR3 length: 17 amino acids.

CDR3 amino acids: CASRLVSQALGPLHF. CDR3 nucleotide sequence: TGTGCCAGTAGACTCGTTTCTCAGGCCTTGGGGCCCCTCCACTTT. The chain carries TRBV19 and TRBJ1-6; D remains unclear. The V gene lost 6 bases and the J gene lost 13 bases, with 22 bases spanning the gap. The CDR3 sequence is 15 residues long. Germline CDR1 LNHDA, CDR2 SQIVND (reference sequence).

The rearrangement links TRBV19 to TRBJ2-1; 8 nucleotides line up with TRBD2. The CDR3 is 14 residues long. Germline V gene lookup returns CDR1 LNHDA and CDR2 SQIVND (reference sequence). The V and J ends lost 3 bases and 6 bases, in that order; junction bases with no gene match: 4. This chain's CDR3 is CASSISGGGNEQFF. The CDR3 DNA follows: TGTGCCAGTAGTATCTCCGGGGGGGGCAATGAGCAGTTCTTC.

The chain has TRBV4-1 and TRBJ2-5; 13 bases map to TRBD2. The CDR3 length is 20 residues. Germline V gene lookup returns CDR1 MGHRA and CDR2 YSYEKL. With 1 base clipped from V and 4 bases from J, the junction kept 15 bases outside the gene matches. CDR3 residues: CASSQVYWTSGGGSGETQYF. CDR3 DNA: TGCGCCAGCAGCCAAGTTTATTGGACTAGCGGGGGCGGGAGTGGAGAGACCCAGTACTTC.

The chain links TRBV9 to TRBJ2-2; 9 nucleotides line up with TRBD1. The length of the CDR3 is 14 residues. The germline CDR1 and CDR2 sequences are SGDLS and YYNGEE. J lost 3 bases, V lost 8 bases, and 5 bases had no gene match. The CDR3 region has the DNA TGTGCCAGTCGGGACAGGGCGGACACCGGGGAGCTGTTTTTT. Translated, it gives CASRDRADTGELFF.

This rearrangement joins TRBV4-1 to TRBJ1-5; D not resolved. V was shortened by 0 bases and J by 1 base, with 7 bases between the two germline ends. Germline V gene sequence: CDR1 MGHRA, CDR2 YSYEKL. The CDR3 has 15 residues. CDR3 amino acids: CASSQDGRSNQPQHF. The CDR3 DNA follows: TGCGCCAGCAGCCAAGATGGGCGGAGCAATCAGCCCCAGCATTTT.